This T cell receptor (beta chain) is drawn from a study of CD8+ T cells in alopecia areata. General study results and limits: Scalp samples also yield sequences of resident alphabeta T cells from normal skin. It was lesional scalp, especially alopecia totalis/universalis, that showed higher clonality than normal scalp.

About this clone: Its antigen is currently unknown.

The authors extracted RNA and reverse transcribed it into cDNA as the sequencing template. The table came from immunoSEQ multiplex PCR; TCRdb's copy has only in-frame clones and leaves some out. The sample shows tens of thousands of clones, more than 55% of them seen only once. Sorting of CD4+ and CD8+ T cells was performed on PBMCs. The sample consisted of NKG2D-high CD8+ T cells sorted from blood. This receptor was obtained from a human donor with alopecia areata.

For the CDR3, the DNA is TGCAGCGTTGAGAGCTACAGGGAAGGAAATGGCTACACCTTC. Translated: CSVESYREGNGYTF. The chain is built from TRBV29-1 and TRBJ1-2, with TRBD1 as a possible D gene (6 bases). The CDR3 totals 14 residues. The V gene lost 3 bases and the J gene lost 6 bases, with 17 bases spanning the gap. In germline, CDR1 is SQVTM, CDR2 ANQGSEA.